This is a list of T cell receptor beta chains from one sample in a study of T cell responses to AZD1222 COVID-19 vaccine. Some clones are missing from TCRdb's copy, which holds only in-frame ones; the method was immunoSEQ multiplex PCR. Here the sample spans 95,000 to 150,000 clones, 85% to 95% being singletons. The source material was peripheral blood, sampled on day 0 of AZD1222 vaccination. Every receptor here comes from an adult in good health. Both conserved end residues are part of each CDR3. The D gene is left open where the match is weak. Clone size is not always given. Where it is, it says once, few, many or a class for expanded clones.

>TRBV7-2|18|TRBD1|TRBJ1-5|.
CASSLAPYRDRGFQPQHF
TGTGCCAGCAGCTTAGCGCCCTACCGGGACAGGGGGTTCCAGCCCCAGCATTTT
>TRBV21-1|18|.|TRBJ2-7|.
CASSSSRTEREISYEQYF
TGTGCCAGCAGCTCCTCCCGGACGGAGCGCGAGATTTCTTACGAGCAGTACTTC
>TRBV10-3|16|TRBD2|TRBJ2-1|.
CAISDKVAGTYNEQFF
TGTGCCATCAGTGACAAGGTAGCGGGGACCTACAATGAGCAGTTCTTC
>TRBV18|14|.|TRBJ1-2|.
CASSLDGTSYGYTF
TGTGCCAGCTCACTGGATGGGACATCCTATGGCTACACCTTC
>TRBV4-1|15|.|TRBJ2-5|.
CASSQDAGVQETQYF
TGCGCCAGCAGCCAAGATGCGGGCGTCCAAGAGACCCAGTACTTC
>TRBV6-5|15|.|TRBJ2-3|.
CASTLPQGSTDTQYF
TGTGCCAGCACCCTACCTCAGGGGTCCACAGATACGCAGTATTTT
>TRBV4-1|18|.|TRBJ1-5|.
CASSPELWRGHSNQPQHF
TGCGCCAGCAGCCCCGAACTGTGGAGGGGCCATAGCAATCAGCCCCAGCATTTT
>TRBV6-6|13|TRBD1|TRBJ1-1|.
CASRVTGGTEAFF
TGTGCCAGCAGAGTGACAGGGGGCACTGAAGCTTTCTTT
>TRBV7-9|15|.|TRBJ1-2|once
CASSRPGGSSYGYTF
TGTGCCAGCAGTCGTCCCGGGGGCAGCTCCTATGGCTACACCTTC
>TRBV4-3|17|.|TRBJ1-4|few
CASSFYIGQTTNEKLFF
TGCGCCAGCAGCTTCTATATAGGACAAACAACTAATGAAAAACTGTTTTTT
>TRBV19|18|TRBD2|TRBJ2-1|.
CASTILGHLAGGYNEQFF
TGTGCCAGTACCATTCTAGGGCACCTAGCGGGGGGCTACAATGAGCAGTTCTTC
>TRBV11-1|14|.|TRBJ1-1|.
CASSLNSFDTEAFF
TGTGCCAGCAGCTTAAACAGCTTCGACACTGAAGCTTTCTTT
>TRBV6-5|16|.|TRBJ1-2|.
CASSYQGSPLGYGYTF
TGTGCCAGCAGTTACCAGGGTAGCCCCCTAGGGTATGGCTACACCTTC
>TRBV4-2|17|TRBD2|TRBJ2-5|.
CASSQDLLGGYQETQYF
TGTGCCAGCAGCCAAGATCTCCTGGGGGGGTACCAAGAGACCCAGTACTTC
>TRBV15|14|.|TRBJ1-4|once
CATSRQGPDEKLFF
TGTGCCACCAGCCGGCAGGGGCCGGATGAAAAACTGTTTTTT
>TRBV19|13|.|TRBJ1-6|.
CASTLDRNSPLHF
TGTGCCAGTACCCTGGACCGGAATTCACCCCTCCACTTT
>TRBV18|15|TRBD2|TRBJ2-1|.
CASSPSGGAYNEQFF
TGTGCCAGCTCACCTAGCGGGGGGGCCTACAATGAGCAGTTCTTC
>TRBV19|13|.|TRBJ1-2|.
CASSIDRYYGYTF
TGTGCCAGTAGTATCGACCGATACTATGGCTACACCTTC
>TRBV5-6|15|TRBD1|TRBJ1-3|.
CASSFLGTGVNTIYF
TGTGCCAGCAGCTTCCTCGGGACAGGGGTTAACACCATATATTTT
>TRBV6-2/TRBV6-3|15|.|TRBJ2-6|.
CASSYRGGVANVLTF
TGTGCCAGCAGTTATAGGGGCGGAGTGGCCAACGTCCTGACTTTC
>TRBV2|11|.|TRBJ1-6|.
CASSMGSPLHF
TGTGCCAGCAGTATGGGTTCACCCCTCCACTTT
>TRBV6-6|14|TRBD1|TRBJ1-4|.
CASSTQGVNEKLFF
TGTGCCAGCAGTACCCAGGGGGTCAATGAAAAACTGTTTTTT
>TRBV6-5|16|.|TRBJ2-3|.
CASSSLAEGGTDTQYF
TGTGCCAGCAGTTCTCTAGCGGAGGGGGGTACAGATACGCAGTATTTT
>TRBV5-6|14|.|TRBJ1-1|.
CASSYGAGNIAAFF
TGTGCCAGCAGCTATGGTGCGGGTAATATTGCAGCTTTCTTT
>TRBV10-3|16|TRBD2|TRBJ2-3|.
CAISLGLAGGGDTQYF
TGTGCCATCAGCCTTGGACTAGCGGGTGGGGGAGATACGCAGTATTTT
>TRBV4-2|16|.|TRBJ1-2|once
CASSQSRGEGNYGYTF
TGTGCCAGCAGCCAGAGCAGAGGGGAGGGTAACTATGGCTACACCTTC
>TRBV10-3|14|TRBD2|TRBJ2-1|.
CAISSSGGAYEQFF
TGTGCCATCAGTTCTAGCGGGGGGGCCTATGAGCAGTTCTTC
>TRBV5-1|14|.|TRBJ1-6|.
CASSLGQEGSPLHF
TGCGCCAGCAGCTTGGGACAGGAGGGTTCACCCCTCCACTTT
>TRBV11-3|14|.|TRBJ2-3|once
CASSLDLVTDTQYF
TGTGCCAGCAGCTTAGATCTCGTAACAGATACGCAGTATTTT
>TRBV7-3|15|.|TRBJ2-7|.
CASSPSSLSGYEQYF
TGTGCCAGCAGCCCGTCGTCCCTATCGGGTTACGAGCAGTACTTC
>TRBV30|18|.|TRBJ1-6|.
CAWSVATTGRPADSPLHF
TGTGCCTGGAGCGTAGCCACCACAGGGAGGCCGGCGGATTCACCCCTCCACTTT
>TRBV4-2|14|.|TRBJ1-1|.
CASSQDPEGTEAFF
TGTGCCAGCAGCCAAGATCCTGAGGGGACTGAAGCTTTCTTT
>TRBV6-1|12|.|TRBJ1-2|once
CASSPSAYGYTF
TGTGCCAGCAGTCCGAGCGCCTATGGCTACACCTTC
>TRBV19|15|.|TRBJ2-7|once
CASSIDLGGIYEQYF
TGTGCCAGTAGTATAGATCTCGGAGGGATCTACGAGCAGTACTTC
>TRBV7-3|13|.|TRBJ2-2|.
CASSLRRAGELFF
TGTGCCAGCAGCCTCCGACGTGCCGGGGAGCTGTTTTTT
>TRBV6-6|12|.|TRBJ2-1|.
CASSYPGRGHFF
TGTGCCAGCAGTTACCCGGGGAGGGGGCATTTCTTC
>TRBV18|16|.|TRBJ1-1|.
CASSPRDRPRGTEAFF
TGTGCCAGCTCACCAAGGGATCGACCCCGGGGCACTGAAGCTTTCTTT
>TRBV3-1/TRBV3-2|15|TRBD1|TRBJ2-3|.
CASSPRGQGSDTQYF
TGTGCCAGCAGCCCTCGGGGACAGGGATCAGATACGCAGTATTTT
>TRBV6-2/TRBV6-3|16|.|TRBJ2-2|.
CASSLDPLLYTGELFF
TGTGCCAGCAGTCTGGACCCTCTCTTATACACCGGGGAGCTGTTTTTT
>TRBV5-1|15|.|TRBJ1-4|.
CASSPGGPTNEKLFF
TGCGCCAGCAGCCCGGGAGGTCCAACTAATGAAAAACTGTTTTTT